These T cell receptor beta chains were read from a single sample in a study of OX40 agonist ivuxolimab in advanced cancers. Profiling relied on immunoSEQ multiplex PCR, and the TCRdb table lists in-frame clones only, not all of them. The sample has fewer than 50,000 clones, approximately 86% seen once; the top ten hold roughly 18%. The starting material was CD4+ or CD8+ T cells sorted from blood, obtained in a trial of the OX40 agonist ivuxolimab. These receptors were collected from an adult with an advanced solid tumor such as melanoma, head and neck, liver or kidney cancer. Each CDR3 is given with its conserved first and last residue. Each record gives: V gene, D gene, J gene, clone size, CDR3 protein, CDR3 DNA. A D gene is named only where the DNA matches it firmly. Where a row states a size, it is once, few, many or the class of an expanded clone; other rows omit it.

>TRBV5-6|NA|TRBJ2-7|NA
CASSSEGNSYEQYF
TGTGCCAGCAGCTCCGAAGGGAACTCCTACGAGCAGTACTTC
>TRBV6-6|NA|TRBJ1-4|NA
CASSLEGATNEKLFF
TGTGCCAGCAGTCTCGAGGGGGCAACTAATGAAAAACTGTTTTTT
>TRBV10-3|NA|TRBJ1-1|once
CAISESGGGPDTEAFF
TGTGCCATCAGTGAGTCAGGAGGGGGGCCGGATACTGAAGCTTTCTTT
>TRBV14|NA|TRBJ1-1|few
CASRGARTEAFF
TGTGCCAGCAGAGGGGCTAGGACTGAAGCTTTCTTT
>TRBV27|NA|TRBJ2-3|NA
CASSLLIPGRERSTDTQYF
TGTGCCAGCAGTTTACTAATCCCTGGCAGGGAAAGGAGCACAGATACGCAGTATTTT
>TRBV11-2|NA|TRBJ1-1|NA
CASSFVGNTEAFF
TGTGCCAGCAGCTTTGTGGGGAACACTGAAGCTTTCTTT
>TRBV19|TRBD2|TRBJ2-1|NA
CASNDGGAYNEQFF
TGTGCCAGTAACGACGGGGGGGCCTACAATGAGCAGTTCTTC
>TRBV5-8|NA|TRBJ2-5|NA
CASSLMRRETQYF
TGTGCCAGCAGCTTGATGCGGCGAGAGACCCAGTACTTC
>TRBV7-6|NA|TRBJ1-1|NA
CASSAQGYFEAFF
TGTGCCAGCAGCGCACAGGGATACTTTGAAGCTTTCTTT
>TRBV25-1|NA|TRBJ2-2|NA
CASSEGNTGELFF
TGTGCCAGCAGTGAAGGGAACACCGGGGAGCTGTTTTTT
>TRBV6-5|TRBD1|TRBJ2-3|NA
CASSSGQGADTQYF
TGTGCCAGCAGTTCGGGACAGGGTGCAGATACGCAGTATTTT
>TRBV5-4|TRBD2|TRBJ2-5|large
CASSHEGAGQETQYF
TGTGCCAGCAGCCACGAGGGAGCGGGACAAGAGACCCAGTACTTC
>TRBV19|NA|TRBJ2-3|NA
CASSILRSTDTQYF
TGTGCCAGTAGTATCCTGCGTAGCACAGATACGCAGTATTTT
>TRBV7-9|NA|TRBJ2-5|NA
CASSVPGAGETQYF
TGTGCCAGCAGCGTGCCAGGGGCGGGGGAGACCCAGTACTTC
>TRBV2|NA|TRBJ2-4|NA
CASSDPQAKNIQYF
TGTGCCAGCAGTGACCCTCAGGCCAAAAACATTCAGTACTTC
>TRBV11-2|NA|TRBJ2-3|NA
CASSPTGPPADTQYF
TGTGCCAGCAGCCCGACGGGTCCGCCGGCAGATACGCAGTATTTT
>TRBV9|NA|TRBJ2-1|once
CASSVGQGGYNEQFF
TGTGCCAGCAGCGTAGGACAGGGAGGGTACAATGAGCAGTTCTTC
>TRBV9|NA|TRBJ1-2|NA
CASSASSTLLTEGYGYTF
TGTGCCAGCAGCGCGAGTAGTACCCTTCTGACGGAGGGCTATGGCTACACCTTC
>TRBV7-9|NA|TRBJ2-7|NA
CASSSTSYEQYF
TGTGCCAGCAGCTCCACATCCTACGAGCAGTACTTC
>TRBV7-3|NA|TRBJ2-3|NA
CASSSQVTDTQYF
TGTGCCAGCAGCTCGCAAGTCACAGATACGCAGTATTTT
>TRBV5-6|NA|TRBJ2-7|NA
CASSLRVSGPYEQYF
TGTGCCAGCAGCTTGAGGGTGTCCGGCCCCTACGAGCAGTACTTC
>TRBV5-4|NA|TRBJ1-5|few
CASSQELPSNQPQHF
TGTGCCAGCAGCCAAGAATTGCCTAGCAATCAGCCCCAGCATTTT
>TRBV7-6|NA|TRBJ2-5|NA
CASSLEGGETQYF
TGTGCCAGCAGCTTAGAAGGAGGGGAGACCCAGTACTTC
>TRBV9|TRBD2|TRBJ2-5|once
CASNLAGGLETQYF
TGTGCCAGCAATCTAGCGGGGGGGCTGGAGACCCAGTACTTC
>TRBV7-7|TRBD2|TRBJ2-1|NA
CASSPGLAEGNEQFF
TGTGCCAGCAGCCCGGGACTAGCAGAAGGGAATGAGCAGTTCTTC
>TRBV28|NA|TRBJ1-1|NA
CASSLTGVGTEAFF
TGTGCCAGCAGTTTGACGGGTGTTGGCACTGAAGCTTTCTTT
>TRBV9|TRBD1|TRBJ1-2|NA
CASSFPGGAGGYTF
TGTGCCAGCAGCTTCCCAGGGGGCGCGGGTGGCTACACCTTC
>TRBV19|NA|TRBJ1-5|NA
CASSIVRDLNQPQHF
TGTGCCAGTAGTATAGTACGGGACCTAAATCAGCCCCAGCATTTT
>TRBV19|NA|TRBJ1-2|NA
CASSMSFWGTVDYGYTF
TGTGCCAGTAGTATGTCATTTTGGGGGACGGTGGACTATGGCTACACCTTC